The 15 T cell receptor beta chains below all came from one sample that was sequenced in a study of T-cell memory formation after mild COVID-19. TCRdb called the 5' RACE reads again in MiXCR, with one record for every CDR3 protein. The sample carries a few hundred thousand distinct CDR3 sequences, 20% to 25% recorded once. What was sequenced was PBMCs or a T cell subset sorted from them (not recorded which). All receptors come from an adult woman who had mild COVID-19 (a few samples of this study predate the infection). Cell type and time point are not known.

The chain uses TRBV5-1 and TRBJ2-2, with 9 bases that match TRBD1. The J segment lost 7 bases and the V segment lost 6 bases, leaving 10 bases of the junction unmatched. From germline, CDR1 is SGHRS and CDR2 YFSETQ. The CDR3 totals 15 residues. The CDR3 loop is CASTRDTGGNGELFF. The DNA for the CDR3 is TGCGCCAGCACTCGAGACACAGGGGGCAACGGGGAGCTGTTTTTT.

The chain joins TRBV7-2 to TRBJ1-1; no reliable D call. V dropped 5 bases and J dropped 9 bases, with 16 bases sitting between them. CDR3 length equals 13 residues. Germline V gene lookup returns CDR1 SGHTA and CDR2 FQGNSA. CDR3 sequence: CASSPPRKTQAFF. The CDR3 DNA follows: TGTGCCAGCAGCCCCCCCAGGAAGACTCAAGCTTTCTTT.

The chain employs TRBV6-1 and TRBJ1-2; 7 bases are a match to TRBD1. This CDR3 region has 14 residues. The J segment lost 3 bases and the V segment lost 5 bases, leaving 6 bases of the junction unmatched. The germline CDR1 and CDR2 sequences are MNHNS and SASEGT. CDR3: CASSHYGTDYGYTF. In DNA form, the CDR3 reads TGTGCCAGCAGTCACTACGGGACAGACTATGGCTACACCTTC.

This clonotype was counted only a few times. The genes are TRBV4-3 and TRBJ2-1; TRBD2 matches 8 bases. Trimming removed 1 base from V and 7 bases from J; junction bases left unmatched: 9. The CDR3 is 16 residues long. CDR1 and CDR2 from the germline V gene are LGHNA and YSLEER. The CDR3 DNA is TGCGCCAGCAGCCAAGCTCCCAGGACTAGCACTAATGAGCAGTTCTTC. Translating gives CASSQAPRTSTNEQFF.

A few counts support this clonotype. The V and J genes are TRBV6-2 or TRBV6-3 and TRBJ2-7; TRBD1 matches at 9 bases. This CDR3 spans 14 amino acids. The J segment lost 4 bases and the V segment lost 6 bases, leaving 7 bases of the junction unmatched. The germline CDR1 and CDR2 sequences are MNHEY and SVGEGT. The CDR3 loop reads CASRKQGASYEQYF. The CDR3 nucleotides are TGTGCCAGCAGAAAACAGGGGGCGAGTTACGAGCAGTACTTC.

This clonotype was seen a single time. The V call is TRBV7-2, the J call TRBJ2-7; possible D gene TRBD1, 5 bases. CDR3 size: 15 residues. The V end was cut by 3 bases, the J end by 0 bases, with 12 bases between. Germline V CDR1 and CDR2: SGHTA, FQGNSA. The CDR3 spells CASSLARDLSYEQYF. CDR3 in DNA: TGTGCCAGCAGCTTGGCCAGGGATCTCTCCTACGAGCAGTACTTC. Based on the CDR3 plus reference TRBV7-2 and TRBJ2-7, the full variable domain is GAGVSQSPSNKVTEKGKDVELRCDPISGHTALYWYRQSLGQGLEFLIYFQGNSAPDKSGLPSDRFSAERTGGSVSTLTIQRTQQEDSAVYLCASSLARDLSYEQYFGPGTRLTVT.

The chain couples TRBV24-1 to TRBJ2-7; either TRBD1 or TRBD2 may fit D (5 bases each). Germline loops: CDR1 KGHDR, CDR2 SFDVKD. CDR3 length: 13 amino acids. V was shortened by 4 bases and J by 5 bases, with 11 bases between the two germline ends. The CDR3 sequence is CATSDGAMDEQYF. The CDR3 DNA is TGTGCCACCAGTGACGGGGCGATGGACGAGCAGTACTTC.

This clonotype was picked up a small number of times. The chain employs TRBV7-9 and TRBJ2-7; TRBD2 matches at 7 bases. The V gene's germline CDR1 is SEHNR and CDR2 FQNEAQ (reference sequence). CDR3 size: 15 residues. V dropped 5 bases and J dropped 3; count of bases not matched to a gene: 10. CDR3 sequence: CASSPTPSGSYEQYF. The CDR3 DNA reads TGTGCCAGCAGCCCAACCCCTAGCGGTAGCTACGAGCAGTACTTC.

As DNA, the CDR3 is TGTGCCAGCTCACGGCATCCTGGCAATCAGCCCCAGCATTTT. This translates into CASSRHPGNQPQHF. The chain is built from TRBV18 and TRBJ1-5; no clear D gene. The CDR3 runs 14 residues. V was cut by 4 bases and J by 2 bases, with 9 bases left in between. Germline V gives CDR1 KGHSH, CDR2 LQKENI.

This clonotype was seen more than once but under ten times. V usage is TRBV6-6 and J usage is TRBJ1-2, with no clear D. The V gene lost 0 bases and the J gene lost 7 bases, with 3 bases spanning the gap. Germline V CDR1 and CDR2: MNHNY, SVGAGI (reference sequence). The CDR3 totals 11 residues. The CDR3 sequence: CASSYSSGYTF. The CDR3 DNA follows: TGTGCCAGCAGTTACTCTAGTGGCTACACCTTC.

This chain uses TRBV19 with TRBJ1-1; unclear D gene. The CDR3 covers 14 residues. Germline CDR1 LNHDA, CDR2 SQIVND (reference sequence). V lost 3 bases, J lost 1 base, and 9 bases lay in between. In DNA form, the CDR3 reads TGTGCCAGTAGTATTCTTGGATGGAACACTGAAGCTTTCTTT. Protein: CASSILGWNTEAFF.

J is TRBJ2-2 and V is TRBV24-1, with D perhaps TRBD2 (7 bases). This CDR3 is 14 amino acids long. Trimming removed 3 bases at V and 5 bases at J, with 9 bases between. Germline V lookup: CDR1 KGHDR, CDR2 SFDVKD. CDR3 amino acids: CATSDGGATGELFF. The CDR3 DNA reads as TGTGCCACCAGTGATGGGGGGGCAACCGGGGAGCTGTTTTTT.

This clonotype appeared a few times. This chain connects TRBV9 to TRBJ2-1, with a tentative D call TRBD1 (6 bases). V lost 1 base, J lost 11 bases, and 10 bases lay in between. There are 12 residues in the CDR3. Per germline, CDR1 SGDLS and CDR2 YYNGEE. In DNA form, the CDR3 reads TGTGCCAGCAGCGTACTCAGGGGTCAGCAGTTCTTC. Encoded protein: CASSVLRGQQFF.

A remark on this clonotype: Compared with germline, one end of the junction differs, possibly owing to a read error. The J gene is TRBJ2-7, the V gene TRBV27; 7 nucleotides line up with TRBD1. This CDR3 contains 15 residues. In germline, CDR1 is MNHEY, CDR2 SMNVEV (reference sequence). The DNA of the CDR3 is TGTGCCAGCAGTCGACAGGGCCCGAGCTCCTACGAGCAGCACTTC. This translates into CASSRQGPSSYEQHF.

The chain joins TRBV4-1 to TRBJ2-1, with 13 bases fitting TRBD2. Losses at the gene ends were 5 bases for V and 6 bases for J; bases not matched to a gene: 4. This CDR3 contains 15 residues. Germline V CDR1 and CDR2: MGHRA, YSYEKL. CDR3: CASSFTSGGANEQFF. The CDR3 DNA reads TGCGCCAGCAGCTTTACTAGCGGGGGGGCCAATGAGCAGTTCTTC.